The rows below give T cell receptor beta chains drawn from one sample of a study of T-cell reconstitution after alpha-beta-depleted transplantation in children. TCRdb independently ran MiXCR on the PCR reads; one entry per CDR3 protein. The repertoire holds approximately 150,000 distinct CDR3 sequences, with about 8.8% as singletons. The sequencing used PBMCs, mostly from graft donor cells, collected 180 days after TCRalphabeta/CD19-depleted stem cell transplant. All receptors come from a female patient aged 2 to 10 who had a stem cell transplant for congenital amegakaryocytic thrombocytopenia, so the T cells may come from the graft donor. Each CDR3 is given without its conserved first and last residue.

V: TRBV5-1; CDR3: ASSQYNEQF
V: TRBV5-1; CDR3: ASSLGTGPYEQY
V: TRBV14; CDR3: ARPHNGGYTGELF
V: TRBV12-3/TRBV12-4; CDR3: ASSLVLGGSTEAF
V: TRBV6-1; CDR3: ASRGAITDTQY
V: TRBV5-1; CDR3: ASSYAEGSYGDT
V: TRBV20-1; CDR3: SATSRTGYYNEQF
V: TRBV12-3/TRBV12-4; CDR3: ASSLARGYEQY
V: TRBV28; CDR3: ASSLHPSYEQY
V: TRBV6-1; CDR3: ASSAGGHTGELF
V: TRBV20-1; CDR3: SAREGGAGTQY
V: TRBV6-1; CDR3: ASSVRADTQY
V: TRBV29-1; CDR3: SVAQGGRETQY
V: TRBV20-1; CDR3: SATFPPTNTEAF
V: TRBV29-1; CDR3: SVPRGFYGYT
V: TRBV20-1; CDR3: SARPTDFYTGELF
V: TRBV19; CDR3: ASSQDSYSNQPQH
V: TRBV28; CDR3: ASSLPRDTQY
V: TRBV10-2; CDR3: ATDNGGQRTYEQY
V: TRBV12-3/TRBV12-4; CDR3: ASSLSAYEQY
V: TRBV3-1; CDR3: ASSLIRKSGANVLT
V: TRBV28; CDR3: ASSLGPGVDTQY
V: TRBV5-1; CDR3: ASSLSAGARDSPLH
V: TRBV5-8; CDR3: ASTSSATYTEAF